This T cell receptor beta chain is from a study of vaccination and CD4 T cells after COVID-19. From germline, CDR1 is MNHEY and CDR2 SVGAGI. The ends lost 0 bases at V and 3 bases at J; junction bases unmatched: 4. The CDR3 length is 16 residues. The Oncomine TCR Beta short-read assay was applied to DNA of cultured CD4+ T cells. MiXCR was run by TCRdb on the PCR reads, yielding one entry per CDR3 protein. The data hold around 18,000 distinct CDR3 sequences, with roughly 49% observed a single time. Notes on this clonotype: Its antigen is still unknown.

The time point was: late sampling 161 to 241 days after vaccination in a few convalescent patients. Regarding treatment: approximately 9-day PBMC culture with coronavirus spike peptide pools or control peptides (ViraFEST assay). ViraFEST expanded antigen-specific T cells with peptide pools, then sequenced TCRs. Sample: CD4+ T cells from blood, cultured in vitro, taken about 7 months after SARS-CoV-2 vaccination. This chain uses TRBV6-5 with TRBJ2-7, with 11 bases lining up with TRBD2. This TCR was recovered from a human donor who had recovered from COVID-19. CDR3 nucleotide sequence: TGTGCCAGCAGTTACTCAGCCGGGACTAGCGGCTACGAGCAGTACTTC. Encoded protein: CASSYSAGTSGYEQYF.